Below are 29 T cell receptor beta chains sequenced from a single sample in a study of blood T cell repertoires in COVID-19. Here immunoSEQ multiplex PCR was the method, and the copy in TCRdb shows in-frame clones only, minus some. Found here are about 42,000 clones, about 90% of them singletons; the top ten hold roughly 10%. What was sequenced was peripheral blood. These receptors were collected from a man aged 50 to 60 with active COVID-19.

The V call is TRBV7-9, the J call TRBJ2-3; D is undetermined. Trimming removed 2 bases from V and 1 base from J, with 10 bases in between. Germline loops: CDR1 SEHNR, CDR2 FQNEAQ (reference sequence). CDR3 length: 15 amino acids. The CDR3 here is CASSLFSAGTDTQYF. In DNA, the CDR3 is TGTGCCAGCAGCTTATTCAGCGCAGGCACAGATACGCAGTATTTT.

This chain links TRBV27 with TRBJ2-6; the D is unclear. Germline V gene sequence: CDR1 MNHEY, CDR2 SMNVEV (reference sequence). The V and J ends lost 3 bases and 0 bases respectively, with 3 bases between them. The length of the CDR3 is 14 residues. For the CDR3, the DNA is TGTGCCAGCAGTTTTTACTCTGGGGCCAACGTCCTGACTTTC. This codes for CASSFYSGANVLTF.

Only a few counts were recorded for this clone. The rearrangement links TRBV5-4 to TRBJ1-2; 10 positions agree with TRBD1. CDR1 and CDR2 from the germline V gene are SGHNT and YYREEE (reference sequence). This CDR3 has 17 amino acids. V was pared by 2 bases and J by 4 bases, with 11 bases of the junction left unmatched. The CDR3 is CASSLWDRGAKGYGYTF. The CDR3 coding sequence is TGTGCCAGCAGCTTATGGGACAGGGGCGCGAAAGGCTATGGCTACACCTTC.

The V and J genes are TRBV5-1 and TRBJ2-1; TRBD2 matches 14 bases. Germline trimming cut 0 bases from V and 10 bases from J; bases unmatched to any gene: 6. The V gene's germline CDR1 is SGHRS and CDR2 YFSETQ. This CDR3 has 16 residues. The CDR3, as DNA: TGCGCCAGCAGCTTGGAGGGGACTAGCGGGAGAGTAGAGCAGTTCTTC. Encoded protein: CASSLEGTSGRVEQFF. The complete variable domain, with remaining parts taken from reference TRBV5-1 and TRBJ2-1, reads KAGVTQTPRYLIKTRGQQVTLSCSPISGHRSVSWYQQTPGQGLQFLFEYFSETQRNKGNFPGRFSGRQFSNSRSEMNVSTLELGDSALYLCASSLEGTSGRVEQFFGPGTRLTVL.

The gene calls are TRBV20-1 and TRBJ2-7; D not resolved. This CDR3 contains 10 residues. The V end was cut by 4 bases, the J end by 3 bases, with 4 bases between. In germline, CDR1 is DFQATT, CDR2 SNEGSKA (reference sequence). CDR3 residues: CSATNYEQYF. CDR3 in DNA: TGCAGTGCTACCAACTACGAGCAGTACTTC.

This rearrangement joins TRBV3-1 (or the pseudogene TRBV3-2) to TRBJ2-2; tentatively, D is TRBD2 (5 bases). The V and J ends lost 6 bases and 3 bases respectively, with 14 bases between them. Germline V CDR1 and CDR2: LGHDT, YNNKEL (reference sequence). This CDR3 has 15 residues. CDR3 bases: TGTGCCAGCAGTCCCGGGGTGCCGGACACCGGGGAGCTGTTTTTT. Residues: CASSPGVPDTGELFF.

The CDR3 loop reads CASNPGTGAVVEQFF. The CDR3 DNA sequence: TGTGCCAGCAACCCGGGGACAGGGGCCGTTGTTGAGCAGTTCTTC. The chain recombines TRBV9 with TRBJ2-1, with 10 nucleotides matching TRBD1. V shed 6 bases, J shed 9 bases, and the junction held 12 bases outside the gene matches. Germline loops: CDR1 SGDLS, CDR2 YYNGEE. This CDR3 contains 15 residues.

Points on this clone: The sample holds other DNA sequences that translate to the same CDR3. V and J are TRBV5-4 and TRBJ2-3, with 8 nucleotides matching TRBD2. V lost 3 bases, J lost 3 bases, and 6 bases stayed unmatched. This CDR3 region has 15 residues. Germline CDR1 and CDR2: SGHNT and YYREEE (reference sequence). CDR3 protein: CASSSKREWTDTQYF. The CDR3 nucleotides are TGTGCCAGCAGCTCAAAGCGGGAGTGGACAGATACGCAGTATTTT.

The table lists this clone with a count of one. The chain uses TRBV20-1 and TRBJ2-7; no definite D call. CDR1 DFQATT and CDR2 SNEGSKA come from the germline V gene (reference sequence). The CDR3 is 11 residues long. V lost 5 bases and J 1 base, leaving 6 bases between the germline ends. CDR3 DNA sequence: TGCAGTGCTCCCCGTTCCTACGAGCAGTACTTC. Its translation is CSAPRSYEQYF.

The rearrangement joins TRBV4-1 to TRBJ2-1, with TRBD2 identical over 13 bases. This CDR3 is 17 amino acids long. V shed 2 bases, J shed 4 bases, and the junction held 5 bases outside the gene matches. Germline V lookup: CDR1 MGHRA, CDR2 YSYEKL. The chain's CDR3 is CASSQPRLAGGYNEQFF. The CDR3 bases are TGCGCCAGCAGCCAACCCAGACTAGCGGGAGGTTACAATGAGCAGTTCTTC.

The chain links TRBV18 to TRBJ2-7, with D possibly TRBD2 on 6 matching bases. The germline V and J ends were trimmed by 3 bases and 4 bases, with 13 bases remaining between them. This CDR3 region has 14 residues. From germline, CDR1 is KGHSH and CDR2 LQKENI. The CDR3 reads CASSPPGLDYEQYF. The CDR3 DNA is TGTGCCAGCTCACCGCCGGGACTTGATTACGAGCAGTACTTC.

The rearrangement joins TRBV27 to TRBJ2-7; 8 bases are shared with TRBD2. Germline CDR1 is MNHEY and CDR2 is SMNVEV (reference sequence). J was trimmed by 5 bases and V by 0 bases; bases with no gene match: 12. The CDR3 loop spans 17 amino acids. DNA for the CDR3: TGTGCCAGCAGTTTATCGGGGGGAGCGGGAGTCCCCAACGAGCAGTACTTC. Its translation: CASSLSGGAGVPNEQYF.

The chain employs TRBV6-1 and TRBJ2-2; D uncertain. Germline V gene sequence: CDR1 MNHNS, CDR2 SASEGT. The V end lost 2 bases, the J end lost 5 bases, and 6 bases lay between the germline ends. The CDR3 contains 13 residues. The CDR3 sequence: CASSESVTGELFF. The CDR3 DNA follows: TGTGCCAGCAGTGAATCTGTTACCGGGGAGCTGTTTTTT.

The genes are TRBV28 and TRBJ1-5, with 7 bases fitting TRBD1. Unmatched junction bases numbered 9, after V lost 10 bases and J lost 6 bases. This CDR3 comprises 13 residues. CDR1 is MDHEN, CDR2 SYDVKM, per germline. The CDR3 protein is CATSRRGPQPQHF. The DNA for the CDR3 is TGTGCCACCTCTCGTAGGGGGCCTCAGCCCCAGCATTTT.

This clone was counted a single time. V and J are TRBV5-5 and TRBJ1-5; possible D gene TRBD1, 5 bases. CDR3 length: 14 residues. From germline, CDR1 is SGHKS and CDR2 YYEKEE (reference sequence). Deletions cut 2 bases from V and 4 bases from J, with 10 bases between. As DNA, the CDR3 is TGTGCCAGCAGCTTCGACCCAGGGAATCAGCCCCAGCATTTT. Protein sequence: CASSFDPGNQPQHF.

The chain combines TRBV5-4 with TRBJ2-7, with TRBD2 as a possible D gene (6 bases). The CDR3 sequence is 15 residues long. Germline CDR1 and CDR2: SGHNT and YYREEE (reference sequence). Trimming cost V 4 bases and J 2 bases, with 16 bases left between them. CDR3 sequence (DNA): TGTGCCAGCAGCCCCGGAGGGAGATCGACCTACGAGCAGTACTTC. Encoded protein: CASSPGGRSTYEQYF.

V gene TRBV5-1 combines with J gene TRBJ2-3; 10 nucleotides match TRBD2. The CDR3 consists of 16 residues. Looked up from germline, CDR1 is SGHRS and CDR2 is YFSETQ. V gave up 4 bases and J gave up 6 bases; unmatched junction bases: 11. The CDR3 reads CASSPLASGRLDTQYF. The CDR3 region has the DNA TGCGCCAGCAGCCCCTTGGCTAGCGGGAGATTGGATACGCAGTATTTT.

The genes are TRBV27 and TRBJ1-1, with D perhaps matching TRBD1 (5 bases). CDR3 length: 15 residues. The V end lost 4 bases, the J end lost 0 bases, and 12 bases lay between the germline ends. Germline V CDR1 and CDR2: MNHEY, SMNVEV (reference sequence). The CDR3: CASSSQGLMNTEAFF. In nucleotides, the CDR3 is TGTGCCAGCAGTTCTCAGGGCCTTATGAACACTGAAGCTTTCTTT.

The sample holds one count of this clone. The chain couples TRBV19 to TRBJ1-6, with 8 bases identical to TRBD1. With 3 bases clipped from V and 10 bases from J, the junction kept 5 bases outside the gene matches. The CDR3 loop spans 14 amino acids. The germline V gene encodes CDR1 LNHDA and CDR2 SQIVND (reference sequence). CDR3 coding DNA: TGTGCCAGTAGTATGGACAGGGCGCGGTCACCCCTCCACTTT. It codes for CASSMDRARSPLHF.

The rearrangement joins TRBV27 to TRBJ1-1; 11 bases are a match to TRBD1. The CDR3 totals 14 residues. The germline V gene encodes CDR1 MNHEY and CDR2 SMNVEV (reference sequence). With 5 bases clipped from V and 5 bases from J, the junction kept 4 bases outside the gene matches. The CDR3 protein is CASSGTGGRTEAFF. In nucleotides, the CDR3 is TGTGCCAGCAGTGGGACAGGGGGTAGGACTGAAGCTTTCTTT.

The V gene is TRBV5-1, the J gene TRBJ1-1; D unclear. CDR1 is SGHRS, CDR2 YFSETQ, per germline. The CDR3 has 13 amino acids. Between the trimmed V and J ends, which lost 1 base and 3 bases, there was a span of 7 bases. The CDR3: CASSLPGYTEAFF. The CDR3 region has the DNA TGCGCCAGCAGCTTGCCAGGCTACACTGAAGCTTTCTTT.

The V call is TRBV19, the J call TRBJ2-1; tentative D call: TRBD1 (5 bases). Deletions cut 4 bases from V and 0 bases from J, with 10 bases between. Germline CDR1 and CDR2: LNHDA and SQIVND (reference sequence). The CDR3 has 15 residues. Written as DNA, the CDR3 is TGTGCCAGTAGTAGGGGCAGGTACTCCTACAATGAGCAGTTCTTC. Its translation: CASSRGRYSYNEQFF.

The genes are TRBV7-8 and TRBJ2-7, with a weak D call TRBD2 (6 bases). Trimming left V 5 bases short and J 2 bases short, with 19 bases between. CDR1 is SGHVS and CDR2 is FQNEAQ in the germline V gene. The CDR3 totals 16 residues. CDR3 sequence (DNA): TGTGCCAGCAGCCCAACCGGGGCTAGCGTGGCCTACGAGCAGTACTTC. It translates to CASSPTGASVAYEQYF.

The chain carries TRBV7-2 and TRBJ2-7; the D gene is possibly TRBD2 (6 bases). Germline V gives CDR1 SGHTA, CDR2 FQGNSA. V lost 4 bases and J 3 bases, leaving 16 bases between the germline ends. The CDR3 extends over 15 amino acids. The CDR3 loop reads CASSYSPGSGYEQYF. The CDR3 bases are TGTGCCAGCAGCTATTCGCCGGGTAGCGGCTACGAGCAGTACTTC.

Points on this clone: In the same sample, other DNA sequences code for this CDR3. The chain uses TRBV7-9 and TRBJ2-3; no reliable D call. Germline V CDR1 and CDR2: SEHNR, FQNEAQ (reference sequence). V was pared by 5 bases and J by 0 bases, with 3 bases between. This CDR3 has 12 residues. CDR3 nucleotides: TGTGCCAGCAGCCCGAGCACAGATACGCAGTATTTT. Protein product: CASSPSTDTQYF.

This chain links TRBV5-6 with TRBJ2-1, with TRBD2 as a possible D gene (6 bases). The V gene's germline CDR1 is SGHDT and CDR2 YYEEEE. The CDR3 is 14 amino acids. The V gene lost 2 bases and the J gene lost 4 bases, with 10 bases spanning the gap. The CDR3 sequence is CASSLLANYNEQFF. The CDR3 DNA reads TGTGCCAGCAGCTTACTAGCAAATTACAATGAGCAGTTCTTC.

The CDR3 nucleotides are TGCGCCAGCACCCTGGGATCCGGGACAAATAATGAAAAACTGTTTTTT. Its protein product is CASTLGSGTNNEKLFF. The chain has TRBV5-1 and TRBJ1-4; TRBD1 might be the D (6 bases). The CDR3 contains 16 residues. Trimming stripped 6 bases from V and 4 bases from J, with 19 bases between. Germline V gives CDR1 SGHRS, CDR2 YFSETQ.

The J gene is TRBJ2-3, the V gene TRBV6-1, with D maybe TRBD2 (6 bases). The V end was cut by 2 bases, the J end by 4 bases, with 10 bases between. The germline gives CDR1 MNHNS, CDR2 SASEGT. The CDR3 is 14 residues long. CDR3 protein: CASSERTGADTQYF. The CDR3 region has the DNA TGTGCCAGCAGTGAAAGGACGGGAGCAGATACGCAGTATTTT.

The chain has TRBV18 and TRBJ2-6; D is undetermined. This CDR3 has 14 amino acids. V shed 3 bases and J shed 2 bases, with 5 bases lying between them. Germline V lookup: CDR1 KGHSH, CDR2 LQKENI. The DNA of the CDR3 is TGTGCCAGCTCACCGGGCCCTGGGGCCAACGTCCTGACTTTC. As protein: CASSPGPGANVLTF. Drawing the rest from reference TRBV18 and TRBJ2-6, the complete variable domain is NAGVMQNPRHLVRRRGQEARLRCSPMKGHSHVYWYRQLPEEGLKFMVYLQKENIIDESGMPKERFSAEFPKEGPSILRIQQVVRGDSAAYFCASSPGPGANVLTFGAGSRLTVL.